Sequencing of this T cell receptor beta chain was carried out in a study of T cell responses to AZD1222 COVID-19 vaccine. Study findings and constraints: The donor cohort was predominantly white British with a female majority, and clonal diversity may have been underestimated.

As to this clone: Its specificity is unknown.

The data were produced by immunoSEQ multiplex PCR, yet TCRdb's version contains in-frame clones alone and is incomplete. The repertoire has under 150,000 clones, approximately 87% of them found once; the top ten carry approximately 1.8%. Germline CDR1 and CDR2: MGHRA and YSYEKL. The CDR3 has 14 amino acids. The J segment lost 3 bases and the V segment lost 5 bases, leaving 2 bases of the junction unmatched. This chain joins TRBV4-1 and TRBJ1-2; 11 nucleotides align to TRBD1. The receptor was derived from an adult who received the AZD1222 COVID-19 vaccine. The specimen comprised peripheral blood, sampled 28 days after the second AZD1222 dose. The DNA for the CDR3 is TGCGCCAGCAGCGAGGGACAGGGGGACTATGGCTACACCTTC. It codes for CASSEGQGDYGYTF.